These 32 T cell receptor beta chains were sequenced from one sample in a study of regulatory T cells in long-lasting Graves disease. Building of the TCR beta libraries involved iRepertoire HTBI primers and Arm-PCR of CDR3 regions. In TCRdb, the multiplex PCR reads were re-called with MiXCR into one record per CDR3 protein. The table shows more than 400,000 distinct CDR3 sequences, with around 15% occurring only once. The time point is: newly diagnosed GD, antithyroid drugs for less than 3 months. RNA isolated from PBMCs was used to make the TCR library. This same sample was also taken into another study, of T cells in Graves' hyperthyroidism and ophthalmopathy.

This specimen consisted of peripheral blood mononuclear cells (PBMCs), obtained at new diagnosis, from a patient treated with antithyroid drugs. These TCRs come from a woman aged 25 to 39 with Graves disease.

There are many counts of this clonotype. The J gene is TRBJ1-4, the V gene TRBV7-2; 7 nucleotides line up with TRBD1. With 5 bases clipped from V and 7 bases from J, the junction kept 10 bases outside the gene matches. The CDR3 loop spans 15 amino acids. Germline lookup yields CDR1 SGHTA and CDR2 FQGNSA. The CDR3 loop is CASSPTGVSFEKLFF. In DNA form, the CDR3 reads TGTGCCAGCAGCCCAACAGGGGTTTCCTTTGAAAAACTGTTTTTT.

This clonotype was counted only a few times. The chain has TRBV27 and TRBJ1-1; 8 positions match TRBD1. The CDR3 has 14 amino acids. Trimming took 2 bases from V and 5 from J; bases not matched to a gene: 4. Germline assignment: CDR1 MNHEY and CDR2 SMNVEV (reference sequence). CDR3 in DNA: TGTGCCAGCAGTTTAGTGAGGGACAGGACTGAAGCTTTCTTT. Translating it yields CASSLVRDRTEAFF.

The chain couples TRBV29-1 to TRBJ2-3, with D perhaps TRBD2 (7 bases). The DNA end lines up better with TRBJ2-7; the J call may be wrong. Germline CDR1 SQVTM, CDR2 ANQGSEA. This CDR3 has 15 amino acids. In nucleotides, the CDR3 is TGCAGCGTTGAAGATCCGGGGGGCTCTAACTACGAGCAGTACTTC. Translating it yields CSVEDPGGSNYEQYF.

There are many counts of this clonotype. V is TRBV3-1 and J is TRBJ1-2; TRBD1 matches 7 bases. The CDR3 is made up of 12 amino acids. Germline loops: CDR1 LGHDT, CDR2 YNNKEL (reference sequence). V gave up 4 bases and J gave up 8 bases; unmatched junction bases: 4. The CDR3 DNA reads as TGTGCCAGCAGCCCGAGGGGGCAGGGCTACACCTTC. Translating it yields CASSPRGQGYTF. The full variable domain, with the rest looked up from reference TRBV3-1 and TRBJ1-2, is DTAVSQTPKYLVTQMGNDKSIKCEQNLGHDTMYWYKQDSKKFLKIMFSYNNKELIINETVPNRFSPKSPDKAHLNLHINSLELGDSAVYFCASSPRGQGYTFGSGTRLTVV.

In this sample, this clonotype turned up many times. This chain uses TRBV27 with TRBJ1-5; D is unresolved. From germline, CDR1 is MNHEY and CDR2 SMNVEV (reference sequence). The CDR3 length is 13 residues. The V end lost 5 bases, the J end lost 0 bases, and 5 bases lay between the germline ends. CDR3 in DNA: TGTGCCAGCAGTCGTTATAGCAATCAGCCCCAGCATTTT. It specifies CASSRYSNQPQHF.

The table lists this clonotype with many counts. The chain uses TRBV6-1 and TRBJ2-5; D tentatively fits TRBD1 or TRBD2 (5 bases each). CDR3 length: 15 residues. Germline CDR1 and CDR2: MNHNS and SASEGT. Between the trimmed V and J ends, which lost 9 bases and 5 bases, there was a span of 22 bases. The CDR3 DNA sequence: TGTGCCAGTTCCTCTCAGGGTGGAGGTGGGGAGACCCAGTACTTC. This codes for CASSSQGGGGETQYF.

Ten or more counts support this clonotype. This chain uses TRBV6-5 with TRBJ2-1; no reliable D call. The CDR3 spans 18 residues. CDR1 is MNHEY and CDR2 is SVGAGI in the germline V gene. Trimming removed 2 bases from V and 1 base from J, with 18 bases in between. The CDR3, as DNA: TGTGCCAGCAGTTACCTGGCCTCTAGGGCCCCATCCTACAATGAGCAGTTCTTC. Encoded protein: CASSYLASRAPSYNEQFF.

This clonotype was counted ten times or more. The V and J genes are TRBV6-1 and TRBJ2-5, with D maybe TRBD1 (6 bases). V was cut by 4 bases and J by 1 base, with 7 bases left in between. This CDR3 contains 13 residues. CDR1 and CDR2 (germline): MNHNS, SASEGT. The CDR3 spells CASSAGVQETQYF. In nucleotides, the CDR3 is TGTGCCAGCAGTGCAGGGGTCCAAGAGACCCAGTACTTC.

This clonotype appeared a few times. The chain recombines TRBV19 with TRBJ1-2; D is possibly TRBD1 (6 bases). From germline, CDR1 is LNHDA and CDR2 SQIVND (reference sequence). Trimming removed 3 bases from V and 2 bases from J, with 25 bases in between. This CDR3 has 19 amino acids. CDR3 protein: CASSIIPGTKETSNYGYTF. CDR3 bases: TGTGCCAGTAGTATCATTCCCGGGACAAAGGAGACCTCGAACTATGGCTACACCTTC.

The rearrangement joins TRBV27 to TRBJ1-1; D gene ambiguous. This CDR3 is 8 amino acids long. V was trimmed by 11 bases and J by 8 bases, leaving 6 bases between them. Germline-derived CDR1 and CDR2 are MNHEY and SMNVEV (reference sequence). CDR3 bases: TGTGCCTCAAAAGAAGCTTTCTTT. Translated, it gives CASKEAFF.

The V call is TRBV19, the J call TRBJ1-2, with D perhaps matching TRBD1 (5 bases). This CDR3 has 14 amino acids. Germline assignment: CDR1 LNHDA and CDR2 SQIVND (reference sequence). Trimming cost V 5 bases and J 2 bases, with 12 bases left between them. CDR3 bases: TGTGCCAGTAGTGGGGACGCCGGGAACTATGGCTACACCTTC. Protein product: CASSGDAGNYGYTF.

There are many counts of this clonotype. V gene TRBV28 combines with J gene TRBJ2-7; D possibly corresponds to TRBD2 (5 bases). Germline values: CDR1 MDHEN, CDR2 SYDVKM. The CDR3 is made up of 15 amino acids. Trimming took off 6 bases at V and 2 bases at J, with 17 bases between the two ends. The CDR3 bases are TGTGCCAGCAGACCTCGTGGGAGCGTGGCCTACGAGCAGTACTTC. Amino acid sequence: CASRPRGSVAYEQYF.

On this clonotype itself: A read error may be the cause here, since a much bigger clone is one base away. This sequence joins TRBV20-1 and TRBJ2-3; a weak D match, TRBD2 (6 bases). Judging by the DNA end, TRBJ2-7 fits better; the J call may be wrong. CDR3 length: 15 amino acids. Germline assignment: CDR1 DFQATT and CDR2 SNEGSKA (reference sequence). CDR3 bases: TGCAGTGCAAAAGGGACTTCACCTCTACCCAATGAGCAGTACTTC. This codes for CSAKGTSPLPNEQYF.

This clonotype was observed a few times. Sequence at one end of the junction differs from germline and may be a read error. This chain joins TRBV7-9 and TRBJ2-1; D is undetermined. The CDR3 spans 13 residues. The germline gives CDR1 SEHNR, CDR2 FQNEAQ (reference sequence). The CDR3 nucleotides read TGTGCCAGCCGCTTCGAGGCTGGTGATGAGCAGTTCTTC. Protein product: CASRFEAGDEQFF.

This clonotype occurred a few times. A much bigger clone sits one base away, suggesting this may be a read error. The chain uses TRBV7-9 and TRBJ2-5, with 9 bases that match TRBD1. Looked up from germline, CDR1 is SEHNR and CDR2 is FQNEAQ (reference sequence). The CDR3 consists of 11 residues. Here the CDR3 DNA reads TGTGCCAGCAGCTTATCAGGGACAGGGATGTTC. Protein: CASSLSGTGMF.

CDR3 DNA sequence: TGCGCCAGCAGCTCTCCTCGGGACAGGGAATTCGAGGTGGACACCGGGGAGCTGTTTTTT. Residues: CASSSPRDREFEVDTGELFF. The rearrangement uses TRBV5-1 and TRBJ2-2; 9 bases are shared with TRBD1. J gave up 3 bases and V 3 bases, and 18 bases lay outside the gene matches. Germline values: CDR1 SGHRS, CDR2 YFSETQ. This CDR3 region has 20 residues.

This clonotype was seen many times. V is TRBV3-1 and J is TRBJ1-2; no reliable D call. The CDR3 length is 13 residues. Per germline, CDR1 LGHDT and CDR2 YNNKEL (reference sequence). With 5 bases removed from V and 0 bases from J, the gap between germline ends came to 7 bases. CDR3 DNA: TGTGCCAGCAGCGTATCTACTAACTATGGCTACACCTTC. Its translation: CASSVSTNYGYTF.

Regarding this clonotype: This could be a read error, since a much larger clone is one nucleotide away. This chain joins TRBV6-1 and TRBJ2-1; the D gene could be TRBD1 or TRBD2 (6 bases each). CDR3 size: 16 residues. The germline V gene has CDR1 MNHNS and CDR2 SASEGT. Trimming took 6 bases from V and 4 from J, leaving 19 bases between them. The CDR3 loop is CASSAPAGQPYNEQFF. In DNA, the CDR3 is TGTGCCAGCAGCGCCCCTGCGGGACAACCGTACAATGAGCAGTTCTTC.

The chain links TRBV7-9 to TRBJ2-3, with a weak D call TRBD1 (5 bases). The CDR3 contains 16 residues. Trimming removed 1 base at V and 6 bases at J, with 17 bases between. Germline lookup yields CDR1 SEHNR and CDR2 FQNEAQ (reference sequence). CDR3 nucleotides: TGTGCCAGCAGCTTAGGCTATCAGGGTGGAACGGATACGCAGTATTTT. Translating it yields CASSLGYQGGTDTQYF. Using reference TRBV7-9 and TRBJ2-3 for the parts outside the CDR3, the full variable domain is DTGVSQNPRHKITKRGQNVTFRCDPISEHNRLYWYRQTLGQGPEFLTYFQNEAQLEKSRLLSDRFSAERPKGSFSTLEIQRTEQGDSAMYLCASSLGYQGGTDTQYFGPGTRLTVL.

The sample holds many counts of this clonotype. The chain is built from TRBV11-2 and TRBJ2-1, with 14 bases aligning to TRBD2. CDR1 SGHAT and CDR2 FQNNGV come from the germline V gene. Germline trimming cut 3 bases from V and 8 bases from J; bases unmatched to any gene: 12. The CDR3 covers 18 residues. CDR3 coding DNA: TGTGCCAGCAGCTTGAGTAGTGGGACTAGCGGGAGCGTCGATGAGCAGTTCTTC. This translates into CASSLSSGTSGSVDEQFF. The full variable domain, rest sourced from reference TRBV11-2 and TRBJ2-1, is EAGVAQSPRYKIIEKRQSVAFWCNPISGHATLYWYQQILGQGPKLLIQFQNNGVVDDSQLPKDRFSAERLKGVDSTLKIQPAKLEDSAVYLCASSLSSGTSGSVDEQFFGPGTRLTVL.

V usage is TRBV7-9 and J usage is TRBJ1-4; D perhaps matches TRBD1 (6 bases). Trimming left V 2 bases short and J 8 bases short, with 21 bases between. CDR3 length: 17 residues. Per the germline V gene, CDR1 is SEHNR and CDR2 is FQNEAQ (reference sequence). This chain's CDR3 is CASSLSGRRTAHEKLFF. The CDR3 DNA reads as TGTGCCAGCAGCTTATCGGGCCGTAGGACAGCACACGAAAAACTGTTTTTT.

On this clonotype: A read error may be the cause here, since a much bigger clone is one base away. The V call is TRBV13, the J call TRBJ2-7; 10 bases fit TRBD1. CDR3 length: 15 amino acids. Germline V gene sequence: CDR1 PRHDT, CDR2 FYEKMQ (reference sequence). CDR3 sequence reads: CASSLWGQGRREQHF. The CDR3 region has the DNA TGTGCCAGCAGCTTATGGGGACAGGGGCGTCGCGAGCAGCACTTC.

The genes are TRBV7-2 and TRBJ2-1; TRBD2 aligns across 7 bases. Germline V gene data show CDR1 as SGHTA and CDR2 as FQGNSA. The CDR3 sequence is 15 residues long. The V segment lost 3 bases and the J segment 0 bases; nucleotides outside the gene matches: 2. The DNA for the CDR3 is TGTGCCAGCAGCTTGCGGGGGTACTCCTACAATGAGCAGTTCTTC. It translates to CASSLRGYSYNEQFF. Using reference TRBV7-2 and TRBJ2-1 for the parts outside the CDR3, the full variable domain is GAGVSQSPSNKVTEKGKDVELRCDPISGHTALYWYRQSLGQGLEFLIYFQGNSAPDKSGLPSDRFSAERTGGSVSTLTIQRTQQEDSAVYLCASSLRGYSYNEQFFGPGTRLTVL.

This clonotype was seen repeatedly, ten times or more. The chain has TRBV28 and TRBJ2-2, with TRBD2 as a possible D gene (5 bases). V was clipped by 8 bases and J by 3 bases, with 16 bases between them. The length of the CDR3 is 15 residues. CDR1 is MDHEN, CDR2 SYDVKM, per germline. Here the CDR3 reads CASRVEGWDTGELFF. The CDR3, as DNA: TGTGCCAGCCGCGTCGAGGGATGGGACACCGGGGAGCTGTTTTTT.

The chain's CDR3 is CSARDAAGGDSPLHF. The CDR3, as DNA: TGCAGTGCTAGAGATGCGGCGGGAGGGGATTCACCCCTCCACTTT. The J gene is TRBJ1-6, the V gene TRBV20-1; a possible D gene is TRBD1 (5 bases). Per the germline V gene, CDR1 is DFQATT and CDR2 is SNEGSKA (reference sequence). V dropped 0 bases and J dropped 8 bases, with 14 bases sitting between them. This CDR3 is 15 amino acids long.

Ten or more counts support this clonotype. V is TRBV7-9 and J is TRBJ2-1; 13 nucleotides align to TRBD2. Germline lookup yields CDR1 SEHNR and CDR2 FQNEAQ (reference sequence). V dropped 1 base and J dropped 4; count of bases not matched to a gene: 4. The CDR3 runs 17 residues. The DNA for the CDR3 is TGTGCCAGCAGCTTAGGTAGACTAGCGGGAGGTTACAATGAGCAGTTCTTC. Its translation: CASSLGRLAGGYNEQFF.

At least ten counts were recorded for this clonotype. V usage is TRBV24-1 and J usage is TRBJ1-2; 8 positions agree with TRBD1. Per germline, CDR1 KGHDR and CDR2 SFDVKD. This CDR3 has 14 residues. Unmatched junction bases numbered 6, after V lost 4 bases and J lost 6 bases. In DNA, the CDR3 is TGTGCCACCAGTGACCTGGACAGGGCGGATGGCTACACCTTC. Amino acids: CATSDLDRADGYTF.

The table lists this clonotype with many counts. This chain joins TRBV28 and TRBJ1-1; tentatively, D is TRBD1 (5 bases). V dropped 3 bases and J dropped 0 bases, with 14 bases sitting between them. The CDR3 spans 16 residues. Germline-derived CDR1 and CDR2 are MDHEN and SYDVKM. CDR3 sequence: CASSLSLRGVNTEAFF. CDR3 nucleotide sequence: TGTGCCAGCAGTTTGAGTTTGAGAGGGGTGAACACTGAAGCTTTCTTT.

This clonotype came up a few times. The chain has TRBV27 and TRBJ1-2; TRBD1 agrees at 7 bases. Germline V lookup: CDR1 MNHEY, CDR2 SMNVEV (reference sequence). The CDR3 consists of 14 residues. J gave up 0 bases and V 3 bases, and 1 base lay outside the gene matches. The CDR3 region is CASSLTGTNYGYTF. Here the CDR3 DNA reads TGTGCCAGCAGTTTGACAGGGACTAACTATGGCTACACCTTC.

This clonotype was seen ten or more times. This chain connects TRBV27 to TRBJ2-1; TRBD1 might be the D (5 bases). The V gene lost 7 bases and the J gene lost 5 bases, with 12 bases spanning the gap. The CDR3 sequence is 13 residues long. The V gene's germline CDR1 is MNHEY and CDR2 SMNVEV (reference sequence). This CDR3 is CASKYRLNNEQFF. The CDR3 DNA is TGTGCCAGCAAGTACAGGCTGAACAATGAGCAGTTCTTC.

This clonotype was seen many times. The CDR3 here is CASSLPRGRAYEQYF. The CDR3 DNA reads TGTGCCAGCAGTTTACCGCGCGGGAGAGCCTACGAGCAGTACTTC. The chain has TRBV28 and TRBJ2-7; TRBD2 matches 7 bases. The CDR3 is 15 residues long. CDR1 and CDR2 from the germline V gene are MDHEN and SYDVKM. V shed 2 bases and J 2 bases; nucleotides not matched to a gene: 6.

This chain links TRBV6-5 with TRBJ1-3; D is perhaps TRBD1 (6 bases). V lost 2 bases and J 2 bases, leaving 13 bases between the germline ends. The germline V gene has CDR1 MNHEY and CDR2 SVGAGI. This CDR3 region has 16 residues. CDR3 loop: CASSYSRGRAGNTIYF. CDR3 coding DNA: TGTGCCAGCAGTTACAGCCGGGGGCGAGCTGGAAACACCATATATTTT.